These 14 T cell receptor beta chains share one sample of origin, sequenced in a study of beta chain features in type 1 diabetes. TCRB transcripts that were expressed got sequenced, as all of the isolated RNA had been reverse transcribed. The data were produced by immunoSEQ multiplex PCR, yet TCRdb's version contains in-frame clones alone and is incomplete. Of 220,000 or so clones listed, roughly two thirds are singletons. Sequences were obtained from naive CD4+ T cells from blood. The receptor set was obtained from a man aged 30 to 39 in good health.

The chain recombines TRBV7-9 with TRBJ2-2, with no clear D. There are 15 residues in the CDR3. The germline V and J ends were trimmed by 5 bases and 1 base, with 11 bases remaining between them. CDR1 and CDR2 (germline): SEHNR, FQNEAQ (reference sequence). CDR3 nucleotides: TGTGCCAGCAGCCCTAAGGCAGTGAACACCGGGGAGCTGTTTTTT. It translates to CASSPKAVNTGELFF.

This chain connects TRBV30 to TRBJ2-3, with TRBD2 identical over 8 bases. CDR3 length equals 14 residues. In germline, CDR1 is GTSNPN, CDR2 SVGIG (reference sequence). V lost 1 base and J lost 2; bases outside the gene matches: 2. In nucleotides, the CDR3 is TGTGCCTGGAGTGGGACTAGCATCACAGATACGCAGTATTTT. It codes for CAWSGTSITDTQYF.

The chain joins TRBV5-4 to TRBJ2-5, with TRBD2 matching 13 bases. The CDR3 spans 15 residues. Per the germline V gene, CDR1 is SGHNT and CDR2 is YYREEE (reference sequence). Trimming removed 7 bases from V and 2 bases from J; junction bases left unmatched: 5. CDR3 in amino acids: CASSPTSGGQETQYF. The CDR3 region has the DNA TGTGCCAGCTCCCCGACTAGCGGGGGGCAAGAGACCCAGTACTTC.

This chain connects TRBV28 to TRBJ1-5, with D unclear. The V gene's germline CDR1 is MDHEN and CDR2 SYDVKM. The CDR3 has 12 residues. With 7 bases removed from V and 2 bases from J, the gap between germline ends came to 6 bases. CDR3: CASTVGNQPQHF. The DNA for the CDR3 is TGTGCCAGCACCGTGGGCAATCAGCCCCAGCATTTT. Looking up the rest from reference TRBV28 and TRBJ1-5 gives the full variable domain: DVKVTQSSRYLVKRTGEKVFLECVQDMDHENMFWYRQDPGLGLRLIYFSYDVKMKEKGDIPEGYSVSREKKERFSLILESASTNQTSMYLCASTVGNQPQHFGDGTRLSIL.

The J gene is TRBJ2-7, the V gene TRBV30; D is uncertain. V gave up 3 bases and J gave up 7 bases, with 16 bases separating them. Germline CDR1 is GTSNPN and CDR2 is SVGIG (reference sequence). This CDR3 has 13 amino acids. The CDR3 protein is CAWSQLPLGEQYF. As DNA, the CDR3 is TGTGCCTGGAGCCAGTTACCCCTGGGGGAGCAGTACTTC.

The chain recombines TRBV30 with TRBJ2-1; TRBD1 or TRBD2 may be the D gene (5 bases each). Germline-derived CDR1 and CDR2 are GTSNPN and SVGIG (reference sequence). This CDR3 is 15 amino acids long. V lost 6 bases, J lost 0 bases, and 15 bases lay in between. CDR3 in amino acids: CACSGRRDSYNEQFF. CDR3 DNA sequence: TGTGCCTGTTCGGGACGGCGAGACTCCTACAATGAGCAGTTCTTC. Variable domain in full (rest from reference TRBV30 and TRBJ2-1): SQTIHQWPATLVQPVGSPLSLECTVEGTSNPNLYWYRQAAGRGLQLLFYSVGIGQISSEVPQNLSASRPQDRQFILSSKKLLLSDSGFYLCACSGRRDSYNEQFFGPGTRLTVL.

This rearrangement joins TRBV29-1 to TRBJ2-5; 8 bases are a match to TRBD1. CDR1 is SQVTM, CDR2 ANQGSEA, per germline. There are 14 residues in the CDR3. Losses at the gene ends were 7 bases for V and 2 bases for J; bases not matched to a gene: 9. CDR3 nucleotides: TGCAGCGCCACTGCAGGGGGCCAACAAGAGACCCAGTACTTC. It translates to CSATAGGQQETQYF.

A word on this clone: The sample contains more than one DNA sequence encoding this CDR3. This rearrangement joins TRBV30 to TRBJ1-2; the D is unclear. The CDR3 runs 11 residues. Germline-derived CDR1 and CDR2 are GTSNPN and SVGIG (reference sequence). Between the trimmed V and J ends, which lost 2 bases and 6 bases, there was a span of 7 bases. CDR3 in amino acids: CAWSPLDGYTF. The CDR3 bases are TGTGCCTGGAGTCCCTTAGATGGCTACACCTTC. Based on the CDR3 plus reference TRBV30 and TRBJ1-2, the full variable domain is SQTIHQWPATLVQPVGSPLSLECTVEGTSNPNLYWYRQAAGRGLQLLFYSVGIGQISSEVPQNLSASRPQDRQFILSSKKLLLSDSGFYLCAWSPLDGYTFGSGTRLTVV.

V usage is TRBV6-5 and J usage is TRBJ2-7; 9 bases agree with TRBD1. From germline, CDR1 is MNHEY and CDR2 SVGAGI. The CDR3 covers 14 residues. V shed 5 bases and J 5 bases; nucleotides not matched to a gene: 7. CDR3 coding DNA: TGTGCCAGCAGTCCTGGGGACAGGGTCCACGAGCAGTACTTC. It yields the protein CASSPGDRVHEQYF.

Remarks on this clone: Other DNA sequences in this sample translate to the same CDR3. The chain joins TRBV30 to TRBJ2-2, with 7 bases lining up with TRBD1. Germline trimming cut 0 bases from V and 6 bases from J; bases unmatched to any gene: 1. CDR1 and CDR2 from the germline V gene are GTSNPN and SVGIG (reference sequence). The CDR3 is 13 residues long. CDR3 sequence reads: CAWSVQGPGELFF. CDR3 coding DNA: TGTGCCTGGAGTGTACAGGGGCCCGGGGAGCTGTTTTTT.

This clone has just one count. The chain couples TRBV4-3 to TRBJ2-3; 7 nucleotides align to TRBD2. Germline V gene data show CDR1 as LGHNA and CDR2 as YSLEER. The CDR3 runs to 15 residues. The trim removed 1 base at V and 6 bases at J, leaving 7 bases unmatched. The CDR3 sequence is CASSQGPSGVDTQYF. The CDR3 nucleotides read TGCGCCAGCAGCCAAGGGCCTAGCGGCGTGGATACGCAGTATTTT.

This chain joins TRBV12-5 and TRBJ2-3; the match to TRBD2 covers 8 bases. Per germline, CDR1 LGHNT and CDR2 FRNRAP. Trimming cost V 6 bases and J 10 bases; bases outside gene matches: 6. The length of the CDR3 is 12 residues. The CDR3 region has the DNA TGTGCTAGTGGATCAATCGGGGGGGCGCAGTATTTT. It is translated as CASGSIGGAQYF. The entire variable domain, with the rest obtained from reference TRBV12-5 and TRBJ2-3, is as follows: DARVTQTPRHKVTEMGQEVTMRCQPILGHNTVFWYRQTMMQGLELLAYFRNRAPLDDSGMPKDRFSAEMPDATLATLKIQPSEPRDSAVYFCASGSIGGAQYFGPGTRLTVL.

CDR3 sequence (DNA): TGTGCCAGCAGCACTTGGGGCAATGAGCAGTTCTTC. Protein: CASSTWGNEQFF. The genes are TRBV7-9 and TRBJ2-1; no clear D. V lost 5 bases and J 6 bases, leaving 8 bases between the germline ends. CDR3 size: 12 residues. Germline CDR1 SEHNR, CDR2 FQNEAQ (reference sequence).

The rearrangement uses TRBV6-1 and TRBJ2-1, with TRBD2 matching over 9 bases. J gave up 4 bases and V 8 bases, and 6 bases lay outside the gene matches. This CDR3 contains 14 residues. Germline V gene lookup returns CDR1 MNHNS and CDR2 SASEGT. This chain's CDR3 is CASLLAGEYNEQFF. In DNA, the CDR3 is TGTGCCAGCTTACTAGCGGGCGAGTACAATGAGCAGTTCTTC.